The rows below give T cell receptor beta chains drawn from one sample of a study of blood T cells in healthy people across ages. TCRdb fed the 5' RACE reads into MiXCR, producing one record per CDR3 protein. Of over 500,000 distinct CDR3 sequences listed, approximately 52% are singletons. Sequenced sample: blood. The receptors here all came from a woman of 80 years or more in good health. Each CDR3 is given with its conserved first and last residue. The D gene is left open where the match is weak. The size entry is marked missing in some rows and otherwise reads once, few, many or a size class.

TRBJ2-2,TRBD1,TRBV29-1,once,CSTRTGTNTGELFF,TGCAGCACCCGGACAGGGACCAACACCGGGGAGCTGTTTTTT
TRBJ1-2,NA,TRBV9,many,CASSGTGTPGYTF,TGTGCCAGCAGCGGAACAGGGACACCCGGCTACACCTTC
TRBJ1-2,TRBD1,TRBV12-3/TRBV12-4,many,CASSFTTGGSGYTF,TGTGCCAGCAGTTTCACCACAGGGGGCAGTGGCTACACCTTC
TRBJ2-3,NA,TRBV5-1,many,CASSFSGISDTQYF,TGCGCCAGCAGCTTTTCAGGGATTTCAGATACGCAGTATTTT
TRBJ2-7,TRBD1,TRBV2,many,CASWTGGFYEQYF,TGTGCCAGTTGGACAGGGGGCTTCTACGAGCAGTACTTC
TRBJ1-3,NA,TRBV29-1,NA,CSVDDPGNTIYF,TGCAGCGTCGACGACCCTGGAAACACCATATATTTT
TRBJ2-5,TRBD2,TRBV2,NA,CASSISPGLAGEQETQYF,TGTGCCAGCAGTATTTCCCCGGGACTAGCGGGGGAGCAAGAGACCCAGTACTTC
TRBJ2-5,NA,TRBV5-1,NA,CASSLGGSHGETQYF,TGCGCCAGCAGCTTGGGAGGAAGTCATGGAGAGACCCAGTACTTC
TRBJ1-2,NA,TRBV11-3,NA,CASNPGNRAGGYGYTF,TGTGCCAGCAACCCAGGAAACAGGGCCGGAGGCTATGGCTACACCTTC
TRBJ2-7,TRBD1,TRBV6-6,many,CASSSSGTGGDKQYF,TGTGCCAGCAGTTCCTCGGGGACAGGGGGTGATAAGCAGTACTTC
TRBJ2-1,TRBD2,TRBV12-3/TRBV12-4,NA,CASRGTSGSSYNEQFF,TGTGCCAGCAGGGGGACTAGCGGATCGTCCTACAATGAGCAGTTCTTC
TRBJ2-1,TRBD2,TRBV7-2,NA,CASSLDPLAGVYNEQFF,TGTGCCAGCAGCTTGGACCCCCTAGCGGGTGTCTACAATGAGCAGTTCTTC
TRBJ1-4,NA,TRBV5-1,few,CASSFQGLGNEKLFF,TGCGCCAGCAGCTTCCAGGGGCTTGGTAATGAAAAACTGTTTTTT
TRBJ2-7,TRBD1,TRBV20-1,many,CSATWGTGTYEQYF,TGCAGTGCTACATGGGGGACAGGAACCTACGAGCAGTACTTC
TRBJ2-7,TRBD1,TRBV29-1,once,CSVLRQGTAEQYF,TGCAGCGTCTTAAGACAGGGGACGGCCGAGCAGTACTTC
TRBJ1-1,NA,TRBV4-1,NA,CASTPSGKNTEAFF,TGCGCCAGCACCCCAAGCGGGAAGAACACTGAAGCTTTCTTT
TRBJ2-3,NA,TRBV29-1,NA,CSVEENTDTQYF,TGCAGCGTTGAAGAAAACACAGATACGCAGTATTTT
TRBJ2-5,TRBD2,TRBV6-6,NA,CASTRSGTSFPSLYF,TGTGCCAGCACCCGGTCCGGGACTAGTTTTCCGTCCTTGTACTTC
TRBJ2-5,TRBD1,TRBV28,few,CASVSLGTVETQYF,TGTGCCAGCGTCTCTTTAGGGACAGTAGAGACCCAGTACTTC
TRBJ2-3,TRBD2,TRBV7-2,many,CASSLGGGAVTQYF,TGTGCCAGCAGCTTAGGCGGGGGAGCGGTTACGCAGTATTTT
TRBJ1-2,NA,TRBV20-1,many,CSARTWWENGYTF,TGCAGTGCTAGAACATGGTGGGAGAATGGCTACACCTTC
TRBJ1-6,NA,TRBV27,NA,CASSTHPLLGASVYNSPLHF,TGTGCCAGCAGTACCCACCCCCTTTTGGGGGCCTCCGTCTATAATTCACCCCTCCACTTT
TRBJ1-2,TRBD1,TRBV5-1,many,CASSPNPGQGLRGYTF,TGCGCCAGCAGCCCAAATCCGGGACAGGGTTTAAGGGGCTACACCTTC
TRBJ1-1,NA,TRBV29-1,NA,CSVELNTEAFF,TGCAGCGTTGAGCTGAACACTGAAGCTTTCTTT
TRBJ2-4,NA,TRBV7-6,NA,CASSLNGDIQYF,TGTGCCAGCAGCTTAAATGGCGACATTCAGTACTTC
TRBJ1-2,NA,TRBV12-3/TRBV12-4,NA,CASSLAGPKPYGYTF,TGTGCCAGCAGCTTAGCGGGACCTAAACCTTATGGCTACACCTTC
TRBJ2-5,NA,TRBV2,NA,CASRYINEQYF,TGTGCCAGCAGGTACATCAATGAGCAGTACTTC
TRBJ1-2,TRBD1,TRBV3-1,NA,CASSQGGQGRGYTF,TGTGCCAGCAGCCAAGGCGGACAGGGTAGGGGCTACACCTTC
TRBJ1-2,NA,TRBV5-1,many,CASSLTGYNGYTF,TGCGCCAGCAGCTTGACAGGGTATAATGGCTACACCTTC
TRBJ1-2,TRBD1,TRBV3-1,NA,CASSQERGPGYTF,TGTGCCAGCAGCCAAGAAAGGGGGCCTGGCTACACCTTC
TRBJ2-3,TRBD2,TRBV3-1,NA,CASSQDGGPGGLDTDTQYF,TGTGCCAGCAGCCAAGATGGGGGACCGGGGGGACTAGATACAGATACGCAGTATTTT